This TCR beta chain appears in the sequencing data of a study of blood T cell repertoires in COVID-19. On the study more broadly: Acute and convalescent COVID-19 samples came from the United States, Italy and Spain.

Authors' methods: Estimated nucleated cell counts came from reference gene primer amplification. Data came from immunoSEQ multiplex PCR; TCRdb stores just in-frame clones and leaves some out. For V, J and clone size, that table is used; D and trimming come from the DNA. The sample has around 130,000 clones; approximately 84% are singletons. Germline loops: CDR1 SEHNR, CDR2 FQNEAQ (reference sequence). Between the trimmed V and J ends, which lost 4 bases and 6 bases, there was a span of 19 bases. This CDR3 region has 15 residues. The gene calls are TRBV7-9 and TRBJ2-7, with D possibly matching TRBD1 (6 bases). The sequencing input was peripheral blood. The source is a human donor in a cohort sampled during active COVID-19. CDR3 in DNA: TGTGCCAGCAGCTATGGACAGCCCAGCGAGGGCGAGCAGTACTTC. Encoded protein: CASSYGQPSEGEQYF.